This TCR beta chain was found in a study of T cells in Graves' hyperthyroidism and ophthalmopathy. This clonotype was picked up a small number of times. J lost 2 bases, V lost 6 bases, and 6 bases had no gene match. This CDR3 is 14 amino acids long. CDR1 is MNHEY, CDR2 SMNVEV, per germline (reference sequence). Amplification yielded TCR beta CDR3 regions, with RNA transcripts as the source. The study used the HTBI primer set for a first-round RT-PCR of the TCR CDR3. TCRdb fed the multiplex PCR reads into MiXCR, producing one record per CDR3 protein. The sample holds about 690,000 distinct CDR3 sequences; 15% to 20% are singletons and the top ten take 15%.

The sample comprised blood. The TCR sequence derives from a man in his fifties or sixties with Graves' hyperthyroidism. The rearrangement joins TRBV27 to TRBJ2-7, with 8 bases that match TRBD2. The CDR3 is CASSPSGLPYEQYF. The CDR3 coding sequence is TGTGCCAGCAGCCCTAGCGGGTTGCCCTACGAGCAGTACTTC.